The entry below gives a single T cell receptor beta chain sequence along with its context. CDR1 is MNHNS, CDR2 SASEGT, per germline. The CDR3 is made up of 14 amino acids. V was pared by 2 bases and J by 4 bases, with 4 bases of the junction left unmatched. This entry belongs to a study of blood T cell repertoires in COVID-19. Study context: From the United States, Italy and Spain came samples of acute and convalescent COVID-19.

Per the original data handling: Amplification with reference gene primers provided the estimates of nucleated cell counts. Produced via immunoSEQ multiplex PCR; TCRdb's table is partial and in-frame only. V and J calls and clone size come straight from that table; D and trimming were deduced from the DNA. This sample has more than 200,000 clones, with 82% found just once. V gene TRBV6-1 combines with J gene TRBJ2-7, with 8 positions matching TRBD2. The sequence derives from a woman over 75 with active or convalescent COVID-19. Sequencing was performed on peripheral blood. The CDR3 DNA follows: TGTGCCAGCAGTGAAAGCGGGAGCGGGTACGAGCAGTACTTC. Amino acid sequence: CASSESGSGYEQYF.